This T cell receptor (beta chain) stems from a study of OX40 agonist ivuxolimab in advanced cancers. Profiled with immunoSEQ multiplex PCR; TCRdb holds only in-frame clones, not every one. The sample includes about 79,000 clones, roughly 88% of them seen just once. In regard to this clone: No antigen is known for it.

Trimming cost V 0 bases and J 5 bases; bases outside gene matches: 10. The CDR3 runs to 17 residues. Germline-derived CDR1 and CDR2 are KGHSH and LQKENI. Findings and caveats of the study: Partial responders receiving 0.1-3.0 mg/kg showed among the lowest clonal expansion.

V gene TRBV18 combines with J gene TRBJ2-1; 7 positions match TRBD2. This receptor was taken from an adult with an advanced solid tumor such as melanoma, head and neck, liver or kidney cancer. Sequences were derived from CD4+ or CD8+ T cells sorted from blood, sampled in a trial of the OX40 agonist ivuxolimab. CDR3 coding DNA: TGTGCCAGCTCACCACCGGATTTCGGCGGGAGAAACAATGAGCAGTTCTTC. Its protein is CASSPPDFGGRNNEQFF.